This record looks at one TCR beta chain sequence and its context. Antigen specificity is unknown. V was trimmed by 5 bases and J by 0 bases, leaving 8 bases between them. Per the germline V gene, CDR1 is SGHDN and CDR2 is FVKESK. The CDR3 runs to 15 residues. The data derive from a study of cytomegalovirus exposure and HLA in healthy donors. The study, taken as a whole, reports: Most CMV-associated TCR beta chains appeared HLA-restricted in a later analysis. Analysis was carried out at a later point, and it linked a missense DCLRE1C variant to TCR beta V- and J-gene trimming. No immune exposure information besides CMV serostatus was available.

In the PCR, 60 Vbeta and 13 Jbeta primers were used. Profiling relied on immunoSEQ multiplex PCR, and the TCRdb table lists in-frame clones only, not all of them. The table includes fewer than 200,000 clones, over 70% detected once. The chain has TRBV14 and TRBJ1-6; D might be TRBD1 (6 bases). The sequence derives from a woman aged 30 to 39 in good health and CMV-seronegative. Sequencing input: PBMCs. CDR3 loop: CASSDRSSYNSPLHF. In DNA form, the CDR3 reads TGTGCCAGCAGCGACAGGAGCTCCTATAATTCACCCCTCCACTTT.